These T cell receptor beta chains were read from a single sample in a study of cytomegalovirus exposure and HLA in healthy donors. Method: immunoSEQ multiplex PCR; TCRdb's copy keeps in-frame clones and lacks some. The table includes about 150,000 clones, approximately 77% detected once. Sequencing was done on a sample of PBMCs. These receptors were obtained from a man aged 18 to 30 in good health and CMV-seronegative. Each CDR3 is given with its conserved first and last residue. Each record gives: J gene, clone size, V gene, D gene, CDR3 DNA, CDR3 protein. The D gene is left open where the match is weak. Part of the rows lack a size; the others show once, few, many or a class for expanded clones.

j_call: TRBJ2-7
clone_size: -
v_call: TRBV7-2
d_call: -
cdr3_nt: TGTGCCAGCAGCTCCCGGACAGTCAGCTCCTACGAGCAGTACTTC
cdr3_aa: CASSSRTVSSYEQYF

j_call: TRBJ1-2
clone_size: -
v_call: TRBV14
d_call: -
cdr3_nt: TGTGCCAGCAGCCAAGAACGGGATGGCTACACCTTC
cdr3_aa: CASSQERDGYTF

j_call: TRBJ2-2
clone_size: -
v_call: TRBV7-9
d_call: TRBD2
cdr3_nt: TGTTCCAGCAGCTCCGGGGGGACCGGGGAGCTGTTTTTT
cdr3_aa: CSSSSGGTGELFF

j_call: TRBJ2-5
clone_size: -
v_call: TRBV14
d_call: -
cdr3_nt: TGTGCCAGCAGCCCCGGGGTGAGGCAGACCCAGTACTTC
cdr3_aa: CASSPGVRQTQYF

j_call: TRBJ2-1
clone_size: few
v_call: TRBV9
d_call: TRBD1
cdr3_nt: TGTGCCAGCAGCGTGGGAGGGACAGGGAACAATGAGCAGTTCTTC
cdr3_aa: CASSVGGTGNNEQFF

j_call: TRBJ2-1
clone_size: -
v_call: TRBV19
d_call: -
cdr3_nt: TGTGCCAGTAATCCTAGCGTCTACAATGAGCAGTTCTTC
cdr3_aa: CASNPSVYNEQFF

j_call: TRBJ2-6
clone_size: -
v_call: TRBV5-1
d_call: -
cdr3_nt: TGCGCCAGCAGACCCTCAGTCTCTGGGGCCAACGTCCTGACTTTC
cdr3_aa: CASRPSVSGANVLTF

j_call: TRBJ2-5
clone_size: -
v_call: TRBV7-2
d_call: -
cdr3_nt: TGTGCCAGCAGCTTAAGTAGGGGAAGTAGGGAGACCCAGTACTTC
cdr3_aa: CASSLSRGSRETQYF

j_call: TRBJ2-5
clone_size: -
v_call: TRBV13
d_call: TRBD2
cdr3_nt: TGTGCCAGCACCCTTTCACTAGCGGGAGGGCCGGTCCGGGAGACCCAGTACTTC
cdr3_aa: CASTLSLAGGPVRETQYF

j_call: TRBJ2-3
clone_size: -
v_call: TRBV5-1
d_call: -
cdr3_nt: TGCGCCAGCAGCTTGGCCCGGGGTCAGATCGGCACAGATACGCAGTATTTT
cdr3_aa: CASSLARGQIGTDTQYF